One T cell receptor beta chain is described in this entry. These data originate in a study of blood T cell repertoires in COVID-19. In the authors' methods: How many nucleated cells were present was estimated from reference gene primer amplification. Assay used: immunoSEQ multiplex PCR; TCRdb lists only in-frame clones, some missing. V and J calls and clone size are given by that table; D and trimming were obtained from the DNA. The sample has about 98,000 clones, 70% to 90% seen once; the top ten hold about 4.2%. V shed 6 bases and J shed 6 bases, with 14 bases lying between them. CDR3 size: 14 residues. The germline CDR1 and CDR2 sequences are MNHEY and SMNVEV (reference sequence).

The chain links TRBV27 to TRBJ2-2; perhaps TRBD1 as D (6 bases). Sequencing was carried out using peripheral blood. The receptor's source is a man between 65 and 85 years old with acute or convalescent COVID-19. CDR3 residues: CASRRTAASGELFF. CDR3 in DNA: TGTGCCAGCAGACGGACAGCCGCCTCCGGGGAGCTGTTTTTT.